This entry is about one TCR beta chain. This sample stems from a study of blood T cell repertoires in COVID-19. Profiling relied on immunoSEQ multiplex PCR, and the TCRdb table lists in-frame clones only, not all of them. This repertoire shows 100,000 to 150,000 clones, 70% to 90% found once; its top ten account for about 2%. The V gene lost 0 bases and the J gene lost 3 bases, with 9 bases spanning the gap. Germline V lookup: CDR1 SGHRS, CDR2 YFSETQ. There are 14 residues in the CDR3. This receptor was obtained from a man in his 70s with active COVID-19. The J gene is TRBJ1-1, the V gene TRBV5-1; D unclear. The sequenced sample consisted of peripheral blood. This CDR3 is CASSLGAWDTEAFF. CDR3 sequence (DNA): TGCGCCAGCAGCTTGGGGGCGTGGGACACTGAAGCTTTCTTT.